The TCR beta chain described here comes from a study of shared clonotypes between healthy human individuals. This CDR3 has 15 residues. The germline V and J ends were trimmed by 1 base and 2 bases, with 12 bases remaining between them. Germline V gene sequence: CDR1 SGDLS, CDR2 YYNGEE. The study separated CD4+ cells into CD45RA+ naive and CD45RA-negative memory subsets. Study observations and caveats: Collection of samples was limited to blood; tissue repertoires likely differ. Generation probability values for non-shared clonotypes were lower than those for clonotypes shared by all four donors.

Some 30,000 T cell genomes, or roughly 200 ng DNA, went into the sorted-subset replicate PCRs. TCRdb keeps only in-frame clones here, not all; method: immunoSEQ multiplex PCR. The sample includes under 1,100,000 clones, under 80% of them seen just once. This clone was seen only once. Its target is not known. This clonotype originated in a man aged 18-30 years in good health. The sample was memory CD4+ T cells sorted from blood. Regarding subset: CD45RA-negative fraction. This sequence joins TRBV9 and TRBJ2-5; no clear D. The CDR3 DNA sequence: TGTGCCAGCAGCGTAAGTTCCTCCCGGCAAGAGACCCAGTACTTC. Protein: CASSVSSSRQETQYF.